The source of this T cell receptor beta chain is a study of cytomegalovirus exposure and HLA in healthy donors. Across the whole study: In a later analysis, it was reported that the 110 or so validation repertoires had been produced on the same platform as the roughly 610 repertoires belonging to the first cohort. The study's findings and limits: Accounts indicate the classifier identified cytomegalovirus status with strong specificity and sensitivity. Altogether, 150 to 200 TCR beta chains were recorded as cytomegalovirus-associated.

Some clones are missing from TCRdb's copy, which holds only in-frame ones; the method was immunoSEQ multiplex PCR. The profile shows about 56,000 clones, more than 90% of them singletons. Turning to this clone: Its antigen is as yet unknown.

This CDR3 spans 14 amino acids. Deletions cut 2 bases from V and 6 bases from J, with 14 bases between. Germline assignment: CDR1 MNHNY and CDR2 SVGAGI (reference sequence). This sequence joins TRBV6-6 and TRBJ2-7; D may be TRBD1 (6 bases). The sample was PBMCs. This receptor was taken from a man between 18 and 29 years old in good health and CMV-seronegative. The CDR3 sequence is CASSYGTINPEQYF. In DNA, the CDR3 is TGTGCCAGCAGTTACGGGACAATAAACCCCGAGCAGTACTTC.